The T cell receptor (beta chain) described here comes from a study of cytomegalovirus exposure and HLA in healthy donors. This CDR3 has 14 amino acids. Per germline, CDR1 MDHEN and CDR2 SYDVKM. Donors sampled were nominally healthy, though unrecorded immune exposures were likely. Use of 60 Vbeta and 13 Jbeta primers characterized the PCR. Measured with immunoSEQ multiplex PCR; TCRdb has only the in-frame clones, and not every one. The data hold around 100,000 clones, with roughly four fifths observed a single time. Sequencing input: PBMCs. The chain uses TRBV28 and TRBJ2-5, with D perhaps TRBD1 (6 bases). The J call may be mistaken, given a closer DNA end match to TRBJ2-7. This TCR was sampled from a man younger than 40 in good health and CMV-seropositive. This chain's CDR3 is CASIAGRGVIEQYF. The CDR3 DNA reads as TGTGCCAGCATTGCGGGCAGGGGAGTGATCGAGCAGTACTTC.